This T cell receptor beta chain was identified in a study of T-cell memory formation after mild COVID-19. Study-wide context: Among the donors, TCR clusters were largely specific to each donor.

Findings of the study overall: Among contracting clones, CD4+ were mainly CM/EM and CD8+ enriched in EMRA. Second-wave clones with a day 37 peak had unconfirmed SARS-CoV-2 specificity.

TCRdb re-called the 5' RACE reads through MiXCR, storing one row per CDR3 protein. The sample includes fewer than 500,000 distinct CDR3 sequences, roughly 23% seen only once; the top ten take under 15%. Regarding this clonotype: The antigen is undetermined.

J was trimmed by 3 bases and V by 6 bases; bases with no gene match: 10. Looked up from germline, CDR1 is LNHDA and CDR2 is SQIVND (reference sequence). This CDR3 is 16 amino acids long. The chain has TRBV19 and TRBJ1-3; 8 bases line up with TRBD1. The receptor's source is an adult woman who had mild COVID-19 (a few samples of this study predate the infection). Cell type and time point are not known. The sample consisted of PBMCs or a T cell subset sorted from them (not recorded which). The CDR3 here is CASRREGQGFGNTIYF. The DNA of the CDR3 is TGTGCCAGTAGGAGAGAAGGACAGGGCTTTGGAAACACCATATATTTT.